This T cell receptor beta chain derives from a study of T-cell reconstitution after alpha-beta-depleted transplantation in children. Study-wide results and limits: At around two months after transplant, the alpha-beta T cells were reportedly derived from several hundred expanded clones that came from non-depleted graft cells. A year had passed since transplant, and T-cell counts and diversity by then came mostly from newly produced T cells. Surviving recipient T cells and thymic progenitors underlay high day-60 TCRbeta diversity in some patients.

It was with unique molecular identifiers that the TCRbeta library was prepared. A single record per CDR3 protein comes from TCRdb applying MiXCR to the PCR reads. The table lists about 90,000 distinct CDR3 sequences, 15% of them singletons, with less than 20% in the top ten. This clonotype has just a few counts. Its antigen remains unknown. Germline V CDR1 and CDR2: SQVTM, ANQGSEA. V was shortened by 4 bases and J by 5 bases, with 12 bases between the two germline ends. This CDR3 has 13 residues. Sequenced material: PBMCs, mostly from graft donor cells, taken 180 days after TCRalphabeta/CD19-depleted stem cell transplant. This chain connects TRBV29-1 to TRBJ2-4; no reliable D call. The receptor's source is a male patient aged 2 to 9 who had a stem cell transplant for acute lymphoblastic leukemia, so the T cells may come from the graft donor. CDR3: CSVAVRWENIQYF. The CDR3 coding sequence is TGCAGCGTTGCGGTTCGCTGGGAAAACATTCAGTACTTC.